One sample yielded the 16 T cell receptor beta chains listed below, sequenced in a study of PD-L1 blockade in urothelial cancer. Data came from immunoSEQ multiplex PCR; TCRdb stores just in-frame clones and leaves some out. The table has 25,000 to 30,000 clones, roughly 86% seen once. Sequencing used PBMCs, obtained around atezolizumab (anti-PD-L1) treatment. These receptor sequences come from a man between 50 and 59 years old with urothelial cancer.

The V gene is TRBV11-2, the J gene TRBJ2-3; 9 bases agree with TRBD2. Per the germline V gene, CDR1 is SGHAT and CDR2 is FQNNGV. The trim removed 5 bases at V and 6 bases at J, leaving 12 bases unmatched. This CDR3 contains 16 residues. CDR3 nucleotide sequence: TGTGCCAGCAGCCCTCTGGCGGGGGGGCCAAGGGATACGCAGTATTTT. Translated, it gives CASSPLAGGPRDTQYF.

The DNA for the CDR3 is TGTGCCAGCTCAGTACAGGGGAAGGAAAATGAAAAACTGTTTTTT. It is translated as CASSVQGKENEKLFF. This chain connects TRBV18 to TRBJ1-4, with TRBD1 identical over 7 bases. V lost 5 bases and J lost 5; bases outside the gene matches: 8. The CDR3 loop spans 15 amino acids. CDR1 KGHSH and CDR2 LQKENI come from the germline V gene.

For the CDR3, the DNA is TGTGCCAGCAGCCAACTAAGACAGGGGGCCGGAGGAGATACGCAGTATTTT. It codes for CASSQLRQGAGGDTQYF. This sequence joins TRBV14 and TRBJ2-3; the match to TRBD1 covers 10 bases. CDR3 length equals 17 residues. Trimming cost V 2 bases and J 5 bases; bases outside gene matches: 10. Germline V gene lookup returns CDR1 SGHDN and CDR2 FVKESK.

This clone has a single count. This rearrangement joins TRBV7-9 to TRBJ2-7; the D gene is possibly TRBD1 (6 bases). The length of the CDR3 is 14 residues. V was shortened by 8 bases and J by 1 base, with 15 bases between the two germline ends. Germline V CDR1 and CDR2: SEHNR, FQNEAQ (reference sequence). The CDR3: CASFQGLGSYEQYF. The CDR3 DNA is TGTGCCAGCTTTCAGGGGCTTGGATCCTACGAGCAGTACTTC.

V usage is TRBV30 and J usage is TRBJ2-3, with TRBD2 matching 7 bases. Germline V gene lookup returns CDR1 GTSNPN and CDR2 SVGIG (reference sequence). The J segment lost 0 bases and the V segment lost 0 bases, leaving 9 bases of the junction unmatched. The CDR3 extends over 17 amino acids. CDR3 residues: CAWSVLAGGTSTDTQYF. Here the CDR3 DNA reads TGTGCCTGGAGTGTTTTAGCGGGTGGTACTAGCACAGATACGCAGTATTTT.

The chain employs TRBV7-6 and TRBJ1-2, with D perhaps matching TRBD1 (5 bases). Germline V gene sequence: CDR1 SGHVS, CDR2 FNYEAQ. V shed 5 bases and J shed 2 bases, with 9 bases lying between them. This CDR3 is 13 amino acids long. CDR3 amino acids: CASSRDRNYGYTF. Written as DNA, the CDR3 is TGTGCCAGCAGCCGTGACAGAAACTATGGCTACACCTTC.

The chain uses TRBV5-1 and TRBJ2-7, with no clear D. The germline V and J ends were trimmed by 0 bases and 1 base, with 5 bases remaining between them. Germline V gives CDR1 SGHRS, CDR2 YFSETQ. CDR3 size: 13 residues. In nucleotides, the CDR3 is TGCGCCAGCAGCTTGGCCCTTTCCTACGAGCAGTACTTC. Protein: CASSLALSYEQYF.

The chain joins TRBV10-1 to TRBJ1-4, with D tentatively TRBD1 (5 bases). Per germline, CDR1 WNHNN and CDR2 SYGVQD (reference sequence). The CDR3 covers 14 residues. The V and J ends lost 6 bases and 8 bases respectively, with 16 bases between them. CDR3 DNA sequence: TGCGCCAGCAGATTACAACAGGTGCGGGAAAAACTGTTTTTT. Residues: CASRLQQVREKLFF.

The chain recombines TRBV4-2 with TRBJ2-1; perhaps TRBD2 as D (5 bases). There are 15 residues in the CDR3. Trimming shortened V by 0 bases and J by 1 base, and 7 bases separated the two germline ends. The germline V gene encodes CDR1 LGHNA and CDR2 YNFKEQ. DNA of the CDR3: TGTGCCAGCAGCCAAGAGGGGAGTTCCTACAATGAGCAGTTCTTC. Protein sequence: CASSQEGSSYNEQFF.

The rearrangement joins TRBV4-3 to TRBJ1-3; unclear D gene. The CDR3 consists of 15 residues. The germline V gene encodes CDR1 LGHNA and CDR2 YSLEER. The ends were cut back, 2 bases at V and 1 base at J, with 9 bases in the middle. CDR3 DNA: TGCGCCAGCAGCCAACGCGGGTATTCTGGAAACACCATATATTTT. Translated, it gives CASSQRGYSGNTIYF.

This chain uses TRBV6-5 with TRBJ2-7; D is possibly TRBD1 (6 bases). Germline CDR1 is MNHEY and CDR2 is SVGAGI. The CDR3 loop spans 13 amino acids. The germline V and J ends were trimmed by 5 bases and 6 bases, with 14 bases remaining between them. This CDR3 reads CASSKQQGGEQYF. CDR3 DNA sequence: TGTGCCAGCAGTAAGCAACAGGGCGGCGAGCAGTACTTC.

V is TRBV21-1 and J is TRBJ2-7; the table assigns TRBD1, which was not confirmed against the DNA. TRBV21-1 is flagged as a pseudogene. The CDR3 has 15 residues. The DNA of the CDR3 is TGTGCCAGCAGCACTACTGACAGAGTCTCCTACGAGCAGTACTTC. Translation: CASSTTDRVSYEQYF.

The chain couples TRBV2 to TRBJ2-2; D unclear. V was cut by 2 bases and J by 0 bases, with 7 bases left in between. The CDR3 totals 15 residues. The germline gives CDR1 SNHLY, CDR2 FYNNEI. The CDR3 sequence: CASSETRTNTGELFF. In DNA form, the CDR3 reads TGTGCCAGCAGTGAAACCAGAACGAACACCGGGGAGCTGTTTTTT. Complete variable domain (other parts from reference TRBV2 and TRBJ2-2): EPEVTQTPSHQVTQMGQEVILRCVPISNHLYFYWYRQILGQKVEFLVSFYNNEISEKSEIFDDQFSVERPDGSNFTLKIRSTKLEDSAMYFCASSETRTNTGELFFGEGSRLTVL.

The chain has TRBV13 and TRBJ2-7, with 13 positions matching TRBD2. Germline V gene data show CDR1 as PRHDT and CDR2 as FYEKMQ (reference sequence). Losses at the gene ends were 0 bases for V and 5 bases for J; bases not matched to a gene: 7. This CDR3 spans 17 amino acids. This CDR3 reads CASSLGRTSGRAHEQYF. CDR3 in DNA: TGTGCCAGCAGCTTAGGGCGAACTAGCGGGAGGGCCCACGAGCAGTACTTC.

The chain employs TRBV15 and TRBJ2-1; 9 nucleotides agree with TRBD2. CDR3 size: 19 residues. J was trimmed by 3 bases and V by 3 bases; bases with no gene match: 15. Germline V lookup: CDR1 LNHNV, CDR2 YYDKDF (reference sequence). The CDR3, as DNA: TGTGCCACCAGCAGTGGCCGGGGGATAGGCGGGAGGGTCTACAATGAGCAGTTCTTC. It codes for CATSSGRGIGGRVYNEQFF.

This chain joins TRBV18 and TRBJ1-4; TRBD1 is a possible D gene (5 bases). The CDR3 runs to 14 residues. V shed 1 base and J shed 8 bases, with 11 bases lying between them. Germline CDR1 is KGHSH and CDR2 is LQKENI. The CDR3 DNA sequence: TGTGCCAGCTCACCACAACTTCAGGGAGAAAAACTGTTTTTT. It is translated as CASSPQLQGEKLFF.